This record looks at one TCR beta chain sequence and its context. Its antigen is undetermined. The source of the sample is a study of Graves' ophthalmopathy and Graves' hyperthyroidism. Study-level results: In blood appeared most of the expanded thyroid clonotypes whose frequency exceeded 0.001. Sensitivity reached nearly 71% and specificity under 85% when the model predicted ophthalmopathy progression.

The CDR3 sequence is 13 residues long. Trimming left V 6 bases short and J 1 base short, with 12 bases between. The V gene's germline CDR1 is DFQATT and CDR2 SNEGSKA (reference sequence). The TCR beta CDR3 regions underwent amplification from RNA transcripts. The library came from an HTBI-primed first-round RT-PCR and a second-round multiplex PCR. TCRdb re-derived calls from the multiplex PCR reads in MiXCR, one entry per CDR3 protein. This sample has about 700,000 distinct CDR3 sequences; roughly 40% occur once, and the top ten carry 44%. Certain patients were not enrolled. These were patients with other autoimmune diseases, uncontrolled infections, pregnancy or lactation. PBMCs were isolated by Ficoll-Paque density gradient centrifugation, using 8 to 10 ml of fresh peripheral blood as the starting material.

The rearrangement joins TRBV20-1 to TRBJ1-1; perhaps TRBD1 as D (6 bases). The TCR was taken from an adult man with Graves' ophthalmopathy. The sample consisted of peripheral blood. CDR3 protein: CSAGRGGNTEAFF. The CDR3 nucleotides read TGCAGTGCAGGGAGGGGGGGGAACACTGAAGCTTTCTTT.